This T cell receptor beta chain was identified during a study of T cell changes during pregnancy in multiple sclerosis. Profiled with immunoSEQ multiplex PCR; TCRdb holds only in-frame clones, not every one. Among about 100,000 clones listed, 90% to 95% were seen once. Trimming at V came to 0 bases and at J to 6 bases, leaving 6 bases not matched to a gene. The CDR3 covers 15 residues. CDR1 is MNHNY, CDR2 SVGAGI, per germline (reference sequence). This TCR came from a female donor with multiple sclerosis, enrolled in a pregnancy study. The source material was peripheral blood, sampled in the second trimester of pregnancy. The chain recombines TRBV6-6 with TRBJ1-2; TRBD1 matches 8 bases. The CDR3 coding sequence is TGTGCCAGCAGTTACTCGAGGGCAGGGGGCGATGGCTACACCTTC. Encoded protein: CASSYSRAGGDGYTF.